The rows below give T cell receptor beta chains drawn from one sample of a study of blood T cell repertoires in COVID-19. Only in-frame clones appear in the TCRdb table, and some are missing; sequencing was by immunoSEQ multiplex PCR. The top ten hold roughly 1.6% of the sample, which has approximately 150,000 clones, about 87% seen once. The sample was peripheral blood. These receptors originate from a woman aged 50 to 65 with acute or convalescent COVID-19. CDR3s include the opening cysteine and the closing phenylalanine or tryptophan. The D gene is left open where the match is weak. Rows give clone size only sometimes, using once, few, many, or a class for an expanded clone.

length: 13
J: TRBJ1-1
D: NA
size: few
V: TRBV19
CDR3: CASTLGRGTEAFF
DNA: TGTGCCAGTACCCTGGGGCGGGGGACTGAAGCTTTCTTT

length: 14
J: TRBJ2-7
D: NA
size: NA
V: TRBV19
CDR3: CASSIGGHSYEQYF
DNA: TGTGCCAGTAGTATAGGAGGCCACTCCTACGAGCAGTACTTC

length: 14
J: TRBJ1-1
D: NA
size: NA
V: TRBV5-1
CDR3: CASSLGGTYTEAFF
DNA: TGCGCCAGCAGCTTGGGGGGCACGTACACTGAAGCTTTCTTT

length: 13
J: TRBJ2-3
D: NA
size: NA
V: TRBV19
CDR3: CASKEGPTDTQYF
DNA: TGTGCCAGTAAAGAGGGTCCCACAGATACGCAGTATTTT

length: 16
J: TRBJ2-7
D: TRBD1
size: NA
V: TRBV27
CDR3: CASSFLGGQGIYEQYF
DNA: TGTGCCAGCAGTTTTTTGGGTGGACAGGGTATCTACGAGCAGTACTTC

length: 16
J: TRBJ1-2
D: TRBD1
size: NA
V: TRBV5-1
CDR3: CASSLGGRLANYGYTF
DNA: TGCGCCAGCAGCTTAGGGGGCCGTTTAGCTAACTATGGCTACACCTTC

length: 18
J: TRBJ1-4
D: TRBD1
size: once
V: TRBV18
CDR3: CASSPRTGGHTTNEKLFF
DNA: TGTGCCAGCTCACCTCGGACAGGGGGCCACACAACTAATGAAAAACTGTTTTTT

length: 14
J: TRBJ1-2
D: TRBD1
size: NA
V: TRBV28
CDR3: CASAGTGGAGGYTF
DNA: TGTGCCAGCGCTGGGACAGGGGGCGCGGGAGGCTACACCTTC

length: 12
J: TRBJ2-7
D: NA
size: NA
V: TRBV3-1/TRBV3-2
CDR3: CASRNTGAEQYF
DNA: TGTGCCAGCAGAAATACGGGTGCCGAGCAGTACTTC

length: 14
J: TRBJ2-5
D: NA
size: NA
V: TRBV5-1
CDR3: CASSLLTVQETQYF
DNA: TGCGCCAGCAGCTTATTGACAGTTCAAGAGACCCAGTACTTC

length: 14
J: TRBJ1-1
D: TRBD1
size: NA
V: TRBV5-1
CDR3: CASSLGTGRPEAFF
DNA: TGCGCCAGCAGCTTGGGGACAGGGAGGCCTGAAGCTTTCTTT

length: 15
J: TRBJ1-6
D: NA
size: NA
V: TRBV16
CDR3: CASSRPRQSHSPLHF
DNA: TGTGCCAGCAGCCGTCCTAGACAGTCCCATTCACCCCTCCACTTT

length: 16
J: TRBJ2-1
D: TRBD2
size: NA
V: TRBV7-8
CDR3: CASSPTSGRAIDEQFF
DNA: TGTGCCAGCAGCCCTACTAGCGGGAGGGCCATAGATGAGCAGTTCTTC

length: 12
J: TRBJ2-2
D: NA
size: few
V: TRBV7-3
CDR3: CASSSSTGELFF
DNA: TGTGCCAGCAGCTCATCAACCGGGGAGCTGTTTTTT

length: 15
J: TRBJ1-1
D: TRBD1
size: NA
V: TRBV30
CDR3: CAWSGTGGSYTEAFF
DNA: TGTGCCTGGAGTGGGACAGGGGGCTCCTACACTGAAGCTTTCTTT

length: 17
J: TRBJ1-5
D: TRBD1
size: NA
V: TRBV6-1
CDR3: CASSEWLGTGGYQPQHF
DNA: TGTGCCAGCAGTGAATGGTTGGGGACAGGGGGATATCAGCCCCAGCATTTT

length: 18
J: TRBJ2-3
D: TRBD2
size: many
V: TRBV2
CDR3: CASSEAPVAGGITDTQYF
DNA: TGTGCCAGCAGTGAAGCGCCTGTAGCGGGGGGGATCACAGATACGCAGTATTTT

length: 20
J: TRBJ2-2
D: TRBD1
size: NA
V: TRBV19
CDR3: CASSGPGQKFYSLVSGELFF
DNA: TGTGCCAGTAGTGGACCGGGACAGAAATTTTATTCGCTTGTGAGCGGGGAGCTGTTTTTT

length: 12
J: TRBJ2-7
D: NA
size: once
V: TRBV27
CDR3: CASKDGGYEQYF
DNA: TGTGCCAGCAAGGACGGGGGCTACGAGCAGTACTTC

length: 12
J: TRBJ1-4
D: NA
size: NA
V: TRBV5-1
CDR3: CASSEQNEKLFF
DNA: TGCGCCAGCAGCGAACAAAATGAAAAACTGTTTTTT

length: 16
J: TRBJ1-1
D: NA
size: NA
V: TRBV20-1
CDR3: CSASGRTRLMNTEAFF
DNA: TGCAGTGCTAGTGGTCGAACGCGGTTAATGAACACTGAAGCTTTCTTT

length: 18
J: TRBJ1-5
D: TRBD1
size: NA
V: TRBV5-6
CDR3: CASSLGRGGYVRNQPQHF
DNA: TGTGCCAGCAGCTTGGGTAGAGGGGGCTACGTTCGCAATCAGCCCCAGCATTTT

length: 15
J: TRBJ2-2
D: NA
size: once
V: TRBV6-2/TRBV6-3
CDR3: CASSWGGTNTGELFF
DNA: TGTGCCAGCAGTTGGGGGGGCACGAACACCGGGGAGCTGTTTTTT

length: 14
J: TRBJ1-5
D: NA
size: NA
V: TRBV6-1
CDR3: CASSEYRANQPQHF
DNA: TGTGCCAGCAGTGAATACAGAGCTAATCAGCCCCAGCATTTT

length: 15
J: TRBJ1-1
D: NA
size: NA
V: TRBV4-1
CDR3: CASSQVGAGGTEAFF
DNA: TGCGCCAGCAGCCAAGTTGGGGCTGGTGGCACTGAAGCTTTCTTT

length: 13
J: TRBJ2-5
D: NA
size: NA
V: TRBV7-8
CDR3: CASSLWSGETQYF
DNA: TGTGCCAGCAGCCTGTGGTCCGGGGAGACCCAGTACTTC

length: 20
J: TRBJ1-1
D: NA
size: NA
V: TRBV12-2
CDR3: CASRLPLIQFSTVAYTEAFF
DNA: TGTGCAAGTCGCTTACCACTAATTCAATTTTCGACAGTAGCATACACTGAAGCTTTCTTT

length: 11
J: TRBJ1-2
D: NA
size: NA
V: TRBV12-3/TRBV12-4
CDR3: CASNRFYGYTF
DNA: TGTGCCAGCAACAGGTTCTATGGCTACACCTTC

length: 14
J: TRBJ1-1
D: TRBD1
size: NA
V: TRBV6-5
CDR3: CASNMDRVNTEAFF
DNA: TGTGCCAGCAATATGGACAGGGTGAACACTGAAGCTTTCTTT

length: 12
J: TRBJ2-7
D: NA
size: NA
V: TRBV6-5
CDR3: CASTWTPYEQYF
DNA: TGTGCCAGCACCTGGACACCTTACGAGCAGTACTTC

length: 14
J: TRBJ1-3
D: NA
size: NA
V: TRBV5-6
CDR3: CASSSRETGNTIYF
DNA: TGTGCCAGCAGCTCGAGGGAGACTGGAAACACCATATATTTT

length: 15
J: TRBJ2-3
D: NA
size: NA
V: TRBV4-1
CDR3: CASSQQERSTDTQYF
DNA: TGCGCCAGCAGCCAGCAAGAGAGGAGCACAGATACGCAGTATTTT

length: 13
J: TRBJ1-2
D: NA
size: NA
V: TRBV28
CDR3: CASSNRGPYVYTF
DNA: TGTGCCAGCAGCAACCGGGGTCCCTATGTCTACACCTTC

length: 16
J: TRBJ2-1
D: NA
size: NA
V: TRBV5-1
CDR3: CASSPRGASSYNEQFF
DNA: TGCGCCAGCAGCCCCCGCGGGGCGAGCTCCTACAATGAGCAGTTCTTC

length: 18
J: TRBJ2-3
D: NA
size: NA
V: TRBV12-5
CDR3: CASGLVYPGILLTDTQYF
DNA: TGTGCTAGTGGTTTGGTCTACCCAGGGATACTTCTCACAGATACGCAGTATTTT

length: 14
J: TRBJ1-6
D: NA
size: NA
V: TRBV27
CDR3: CASSLRENNSPLHF
DNA: TGTGCCAGCAGTTTAAGGGAGAATAATTCACCCCTCCACTTT

length: 15
J: TRBJ2-2
D: NA
size: NA
V: TRBV14
CDR3: CASSQSPRDTGELFF
DNA: TGTGCCAGCAGCCAATCCCCCAGGGACACCGGGGAGCTGTTTTTT

length: 17
J: TRBJ2-2
D: NA
size: NA
V: TRBV4-1
CDR3: CASSHPPAGANTGELFF
DNA: TGCGCCAGCAGCCACCCACCGGCAGGGGCGAACACCGGGGAGCTGTTTTTT

length: 15
J: TRBJ1-5
D: TRBD1
size: once
V: TRBV5-6
CDR3: CASSGGTGGEQPQHF
DNA: TGTGCCAGCAGCGGCGGGACAGGGGGTGAACAGCCCCAGCATTTT

length: 15
J: TRBJ2-5
D: TRBD1
size: once
V: TRBV7-9
CDR3: CASSFGTGAQETQYF
DNA: TGTGCCAGCAGCTTCGGGACAGGGGCCCAAGAGACCCAGTACTTC

length: 15
J: TRBJ2-5
D: TRBD2
size: NA
V: TRBV7-2
CDR3: CASSWALAGGETQYF
DNA: TGTGCCAGCAGCTGGGCCCTAGCGGGAGGAGAGACCCAGTACTTC

length: 16
J: TRBJ2-6
D: NA
size: NA
V: TRBV19
CDR3: CASSIGGRSGANVLTF
DNA: TGTGCCAGTAGTATAGGAGGGCGCTCTGGGGCCAACGTCCTGACTTTC

length: 14
J: TRBJ2-5
D: NA
size: NA
V: TRBV3-1/TRBV3-2
CDR3: CASSPAGLAETQYF
DNA: TGTGCCAGCAGCCCCGCAGGGCTAGCGGAGACCCAGTACTTC

length: 15
J: TRBJ1-4
D: NA
size: NA
V: TRBV10-1
CDR3: CASSEVEGDNEKLFF
DNA: TGCGCCAGCAGTGAGGTTGAGGGGGATAATGAAAAACTGTTTTTT

length: 13
J: TRBJ2-4
D: NA
size: NA
V: TRBV28
CDR3: CASRFGSEYIQYF
DNA: TGTGCCAGCAGGTTTGGGAGTGAGTACATTCAGTACTTC

length: 17
J: TRBJ2-5
D: NA
size: NA
V: TRBV9
CDR3: CASSAGTRGPLKETQYF
DNA: TGTGCCAGCAGCGCCGGGACTCGGGGCCCTCTTAAAGAGACCCAGTACTTC

length: 12
J: TRBJ2-7
D: NA
size: few
V: TRBV6-5
CDR3: CASSSFGREQYF
DNA: TGTGCCAGCAGTTCCTTTGGGAGGGAGCAGTACTTC